This TCR beta chain was sequenced in a study of vaccination effects on CD4 cells after COVID-19. General study results and limits: After vaccination, at late timepoints, clones induced by infection and by vaccine contracted markedly.

Pools of viral peptides were used by the ViraFEST assay to expand antigen-specific CD4+ T cells ahead of sequencing. After around ten days in culture, the CD4+ T cells were isolated. Everyone in the study got two shots of either the BNT162b2 or mRNA-1273 vaccine. Fresh IL-2-containing medium replaced half the medium on days 3 and 7. In this sample, this clone turned up a few times. The antigen remains undetermined. V was pared by 3 bases and J by 0 bases, with 9 bases between. Per the germline V gene, CDR1 is DFQATT and CDR2 is SNEGSKA (reference sequence). The length of the CDR3 is 15 residues. The repertoire was sequenced with immunoSEQ multiplex PCR; TCRdb's copy has only in-frame clones and lacks some. The data hold about 16,000 clones, with about 76% observed a single time.

This chain uses TRBV20-1 with TRBJ1-6, with a tentative D call TRBD1 (5 bases). This TCR came from a human donor who received a COVID-19 vaccine. The sample consisted of CD4+ T cells from PBMCs cultured with HCoV-NL63 spike peptides, taken after COVID-19 vaccination. The CDR3 loop is CSASNQGSYNSPLHF. The CDR3 DNA sequence: TGCAGTGCTAGTAACCAGGGCTCCTATAATTCACCCCTCCACTTT.